The rows below give T cell receptor beta chains drawn from one sample of a study of blood T cells in healthy people across ages. Each CDR3 protein gets one entry after TCRdb re-called the 5' RACE reads with MiXCR. The sample yields some 640,000 distinct CDR3 sequences, roughly 50% seen once. Sequencing was done on a sample of blood. These receptors were collected from a woman in her sixties or seventies in good health. Both conserved end residues are part of each CDR3. Clone size is given for some rows only: seen once, a few or many times, or a class if the clone is expanded.

V: TRBV12-3/TRBV12-4; size: .; J: TRBJ1-2; CDR3: CASSFGTGPPYGYTF
V: TRBV20-1; size: few; J: TRBJ2-5; CDR3: CSADRDRGPQETQYF
V: TRBV12-3/TRBV12-4; size: .; J: TRBJ2-7; CDR3: CASSSGEEYSARVYEQYF
V: TRBV29-1; size: .; J: TRBJ1-5; CDR3: CSVGEGNQPQHF
V: TRBV20-1; size: .; J: TRBJ1-5; CDR3: CSALQGRNQPQHF
V: TRBV4-3; size: .; J: TRBJ1-2; CDR3: CASSQDTGNQANYGYTF
V: TRBV20-1; size: .; J: TRBJ2-3; CDR3: CSARARGSWADTQYF
V: TRBV20-1; size: few; J: TRBJ1-2; CDR3: CSASSYGYGYTF
V: TRBV7-9; size: .; J: TRBJ2-3; CDR3: CASSTSGGTDTQYF
V: TRBV4-1; size: .; J: TRBJ2-7; CDR3: CASSQGRLGRDNNEQYF
V: TRBV15; size: .; J: TRBJ2-1; CDR3: CGRRGNSYNEQFF
V: TRBV5-1; size: .; J: TRBJ2-5; CDR3: CASSWSEETQYF
V: TRBV28; size: .; J: TRBJ2-7; CDR3: CASSLTGARETLTYEQYF
V: TRBV5-1; size: .; J: TRBJ1-5; CDR3: CASSLEGTGYQPQHF
V: TRBV6-2/TRBV6-3; size: .; J: TRBJ2-5; CDR3: CASRTPQGQETQYF
V: TRBV6-2/TRBV6-3; size: .; J: TRBJ2-7; CDR3: CASSYSYYEQYF
V: TRBV28; size: .; J: TRBJ2-1; CDR3: CAGGRGGTYNEQFF
V: TRBV7-9; size: few; J: TRBJ1-2; CDR3: CASSSTGGHNYGYTF
V: TRBV7-2; size: few; J: TRBJ2-7; CDR3: CATTPGGRYEQYF
V: TRBV7-2; size: .; J: TRBJ2-7; CDR3: CASKDLAGGVRQYF
V: TRBV11-2; size: few; J: TRBJ2-7; CDR3: CASSLQGPEQYF
V: TRBV4-3; size: many; J: TRBJ2-2; CDR3: CASSQVVLAGRTGELFF
V: TRBV29-1; size: .; J: TRBJ2-1; CDR3: CSVNRVGSSYNEQFF
V: TRBV6-2/TRBV6-3; size: .; J: TRBJ1-1; CDR3: CASSYWGTNTEAFF
V: TRBV19; size: .; J: TRBJ2-4; CDR3: CASSIISGNRGNIQYF
V: TRBV12-3/TRBV12-4; size: .; J: TRBJ2-6; CDR3: CATTDWASGANVLTF
V: TRBV18; size: few; J: TRBJ2-1; CDR3: CASSPGVDFGQFF
V: TRBV5-1; size: many; J: TRBJ1-6; CDR3: CASSLEGQALDSPLHF
V: TRBV4-3; size: few; J: TRBJ2-7; CDR3: CASSLQAGLEYEQYF
V: TRBV7-9; size: .; J: TRBJ1-1; CDR3: CASSEGQGETEAFF
V: TRBV10-3; size: .; J: TRBJ1-1; CDR3: CAISGSGTTTANTEAFF
V: TRBV25-1; size: .; J: TRBJ2-1; CDR3: CASHRANEQFF